The rows below give T cell receptor beta chains drawn from one sample of a study of blood T cell repertoires in COVID-19. The protocol was immunoSEQ multiplex PCR, while the TCRdb copy is restricted to in-frame clones and leaves out a portion. The table lists some 300,000 clones, roughly 90% of them singletons. Sequences were obtained from PBMCs or T cells enriched from blood (not recorded which). The source of these receptors is a woman aged 18-29 years with acute COVID-19. CDR3s include the opening cysteine and the closing phenylalanine or tryptophan. The D gene is left open where the match is weak. Clone size is stated in some rows and not others, as once, few, many or a class when expanded.

clone size,V gene,J gene,D gene,CDR3 DNA,CDR3 protein
.,TRBV3-1/TRBV3-2,TRBJ1-5,TRBD1,TGTGCCAGCAGCCAAGATGCCAGGGGGCATCAGCCCCAGCATTTT,CASSQDARGHQPQHF
.,TRBV28,TRBJ2-2,TRBD2,TGTGCCAGCAGTTTCCTACCGGGAGGGGGCACCGGGGAGCTGTTTTTT,CASSFLPGGGTGELFF
.,TRBV29-1,TRBJ1-2,.,TGCAGCGTCCCGACAACCGACTATGGCTACACCTTC,CSVPTTDYGYTF
.,TRBV14,TRBJ2-3,TRBD2,TGTGCCAGCAGCCAAGATGTAGCGGGAGTGTGGACAGATACGCAGTATTTT,CASSQDVAGVWTDTQYF
.,TRBV6-5,TRBJ1-2,.,TGTGCCAGCAGTTGGGACTCAGCCTATGGCTACACCTTC,CASSWDSAYGYTF
.,TRBV18,TRBJ2-2,.,TGTGCCAGCTCACCACTGGGTAGCGCTAACACCGGGGAGCTGTTTTTT,CASSPLGSANTGELFF
.,TRBV10-1,TRBJ1-1,.,TGCGCCAGCAGGGGAACAGGAGCCGCCCTTAACTTGAACACTGAAGCTTTCTTT,CASRGTGAALNLNTEAFF
.,TRBV6-5,TRBJ2-3,TRBD1,TGTGCCAGCAGTTACCTCACCGGGACAGGGGGTGATACGCAGTATTTT,CASSYLTGTGGDTQYF
.,TRBV19,TRBJ1-2,TRBD1,TGTGCCAGTAGTACATTCAGGACAGGGGTTCCCTATGGCTACACCTTC,CASSTFRTGVPYGYTF
.,TRBV7-3,TRBJ2-5,.,TGTGCCAGCAGCTTAAGTGGGGCGGAAGAGACCCAGTACTTC,CASSLSGAEETQYF
.,TRBV7-9,TRBJ1-1,.,TGTGCCAGCAGCTTAAGGAGGACTGACGACACTGAAGCTTTCTTT,CASSLRRTDDTEAFF
.,TRBV9,TRBJ1-2,.,TGTGCCAGCAGCCCTTCACTGGGGGGAGTTAACTATGGCTACACCTTC,CASSPSLGGVNYGYTF
.,TRBV3-1/TRBV3-2,TRBJ1-5,TRBD1,TGTGCCAGCAGCCAAGAGTTTGGGACAGGGTGGGGTCAGCCCCAGCATTTT,CASSQEFGTGWGQPQHF
.,TRBV18,TRBJ1-1,.,TGTGCCAGCTCACCCGTCGGGGGGCCTGAAGCTTTCTTT,CASSPVGGPEAFF
.,TRBV5-1,TRBJ2-7,.,TGCGCCAGCAGTTGGGGACAACCCTACGAGCAGTACTTC,CASSWGQPYEQYF
.,TRBV13,TRBJ2-7,TRBD1,TGTGCCAGCAGCATCGGACAGGGGATCTCCTACGAGCAGTACTTC,CASSIGQGISYEQYF
.,TRBV29-1,TRBJ2-2,.,TGCAGCGTTGAAGACGCCGGGGAGCTGTTTTTT,CSVEDAGELFF
.,TRBV5-1,TRBJ2-7,TRBD2,TGCGCCAGCAGCGGTGATGCTAGCGGGCGCTCCTACGAGCAGTACTTC,CASSGDASGRSYEQYF
.,TRBV28,TRBJ1-5,TRBD1,TGTGCCAGCAGTTCGGGACAGGGGGAACAGCCCCAGCATTTT,CASSSGQGEQPQHF
.,TRBV28,TRBJ1-1,.,TGTGCCAGCAGTTCCGGGACTCTTAACACTGAAGCTTTCTTT,CASSSGTLNTEAFF
once,TRBV5-1,TRBJ1-3,.,TGCGCCAGCAGCCCTGGGTGGGGCCCTGGAAACACCATATATTTT,CASSPGWGPGNTIYF
.,TRBV9,TRBJ2-2,.,TGTGCCAGCAGCCGGTCCGGCACCGGGGAGCTGTTTTTT,CASSRSGTGELFF
few,TRBV19,TRBJ2-7,.,TGTGCCAGTACCGGGGGTGGCAGGGAGTATCGCGAGCAGTACTTC,CASTGGGREYREQYF